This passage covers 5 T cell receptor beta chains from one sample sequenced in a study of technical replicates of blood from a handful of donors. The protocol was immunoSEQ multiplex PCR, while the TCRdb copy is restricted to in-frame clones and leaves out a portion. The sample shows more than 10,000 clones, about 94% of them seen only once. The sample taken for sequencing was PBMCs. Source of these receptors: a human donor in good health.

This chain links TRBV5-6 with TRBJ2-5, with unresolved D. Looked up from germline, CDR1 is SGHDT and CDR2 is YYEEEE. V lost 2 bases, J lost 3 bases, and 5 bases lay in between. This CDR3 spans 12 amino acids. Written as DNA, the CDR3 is TGTGCCAGCAGCTTAAGCGAAGAGACCCAGTACTTC. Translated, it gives CASSLSEETQYF. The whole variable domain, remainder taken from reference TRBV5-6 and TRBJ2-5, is DAGVTQSPTHLIKTRGQQVTLRCSPKSGHDTVSWYQQALGQGPQFIFQYYEEEERQRGNFPDRFSGHQFPNYSSELNVNALLLGDSALYLCASSLSEETQYFGPGTRLLVL.

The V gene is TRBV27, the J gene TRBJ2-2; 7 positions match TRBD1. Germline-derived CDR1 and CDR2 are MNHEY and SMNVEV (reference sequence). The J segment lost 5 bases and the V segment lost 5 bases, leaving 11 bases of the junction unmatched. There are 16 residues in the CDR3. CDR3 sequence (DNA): TGTGCCAGCAGTCTCACAGGGACAGAAGGAACCGGGGAGCTGTTTTTT. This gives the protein CASSLTGTEGTGELFF.

The chain's CDR3 is CASSKAPGLFSLEQYF. In DNA form, the CDR3 reads TGTGCCAGCAGCAAAGCGCCCGGACTTTTTTCCCTCGAGCAGTACTTC. This chain uses TRBV21-1 with TRBJ2-7; the table names TRBD2, a call not compared with the DNA. TRBV21-1 is termed a pseudogene. CDR3 length: 16 residues.

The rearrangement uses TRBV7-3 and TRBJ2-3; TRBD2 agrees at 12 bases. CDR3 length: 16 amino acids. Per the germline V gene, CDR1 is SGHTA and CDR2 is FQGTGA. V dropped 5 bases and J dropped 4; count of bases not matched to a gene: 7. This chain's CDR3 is CASSPGLAGGADTQYF. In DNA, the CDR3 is TGTGCCAGCAGCCCTGGTCTAGCGGGAGGGGCAGATACGCAGTATTTT.

The CDR3 coding sequence is TGTGCCAGCAGTTTACTTAGCGGACTTAACAATGAGCAGTTCTTC. It codes for CASSLLSGLNNEQFF. The rearrangement uses TRBV27 and TRBJ2-1; perhaps TRBD2 as D (6 bases). The V end was cut by 2 bases, the J end by 5 bases, with 13 bases between. The germline V gene has CDR1 MNHEY and CDR2 SMNVEV (reference sequence). CDR3 size: 15 residues.